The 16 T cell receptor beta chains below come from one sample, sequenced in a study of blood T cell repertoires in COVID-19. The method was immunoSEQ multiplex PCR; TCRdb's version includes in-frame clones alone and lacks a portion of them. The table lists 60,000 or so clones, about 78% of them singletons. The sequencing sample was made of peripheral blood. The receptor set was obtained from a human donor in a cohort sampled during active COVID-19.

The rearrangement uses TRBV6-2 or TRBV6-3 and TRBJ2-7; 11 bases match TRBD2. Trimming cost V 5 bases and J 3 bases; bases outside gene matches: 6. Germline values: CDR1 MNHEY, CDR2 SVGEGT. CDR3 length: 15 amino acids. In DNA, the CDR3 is TGTGCCAGCAGTCAACTAGCGGGAGATATCTACGAGCAGTACTTC. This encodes CASSQLAGDIYEQYF.

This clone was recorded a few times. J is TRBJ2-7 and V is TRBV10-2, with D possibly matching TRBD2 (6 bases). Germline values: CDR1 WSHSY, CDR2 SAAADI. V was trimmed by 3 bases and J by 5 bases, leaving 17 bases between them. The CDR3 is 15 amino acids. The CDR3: CASSDPGAAVHEQYF. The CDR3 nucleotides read TGCGCCAGCAGTGATCCGGGAGCGGCAGTCCACGAGCAGTACTTC.

The CDR3 reads CASSLWGTTYNEQFF. CDR3 sequence (DNA): TGTGCCAGCAGTTTATGGGGGACTACCTACAATGAGCAGTTCTTC. The rearrangement joins TRBV28 to TRBJ2-1, with 7 bases that match TRBD2. J gave up 2 bases and V 0 bases, and 1 base lay outside the gene matches. The CDR3 extends over 15 amino acids. The germline CDR1 and CDR2 sequences are MDHEN and SYDVKM.

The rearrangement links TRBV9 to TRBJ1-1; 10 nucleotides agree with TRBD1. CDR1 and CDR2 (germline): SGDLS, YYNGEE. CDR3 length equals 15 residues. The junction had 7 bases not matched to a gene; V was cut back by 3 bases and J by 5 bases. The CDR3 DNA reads TGTGCCAGCAGCGCCTGGGACAGGGGTTGGACTGAAGCTTTCTTT. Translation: CASSAWDRGWTEAFF.

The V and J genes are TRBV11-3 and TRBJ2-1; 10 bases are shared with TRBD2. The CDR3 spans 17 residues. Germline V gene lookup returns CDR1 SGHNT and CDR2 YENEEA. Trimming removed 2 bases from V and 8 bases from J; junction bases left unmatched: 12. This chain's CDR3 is CASSLKTLAGVGDEQFF. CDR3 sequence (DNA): TGTGCCAGCAGCTTAAAAACCCTAGCGGGAGTTGGGGATGAGCAGTTCTTC.

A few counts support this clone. The CDR3 bases are TGTGCCAGCAGCCCGAACTCGGGGGGAAGCTCCTACGAGCAGTACTTC. This gives the protein CASSPNSGGSSYEQYF. The chain is built from TRBV5-4 and TRBJ2-7; 7 bases are shared with TRBD2. V was clipped by 4 bases and J by 0 bases; unmatched bases: 10. The CDR3 loop spans 16 amino acids. Germline lookup yields CDR1 SGHNT and CDR2 YYREEE (reference sequence).

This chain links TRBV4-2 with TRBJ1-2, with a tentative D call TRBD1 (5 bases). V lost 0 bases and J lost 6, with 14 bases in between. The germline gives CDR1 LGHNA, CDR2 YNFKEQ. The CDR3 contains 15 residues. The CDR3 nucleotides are TGTGCCAGCAGCCAAGATAGTGGGGCAGGCGATGGCTACACCTTC. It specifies CASSQDSGAGDGYTF.

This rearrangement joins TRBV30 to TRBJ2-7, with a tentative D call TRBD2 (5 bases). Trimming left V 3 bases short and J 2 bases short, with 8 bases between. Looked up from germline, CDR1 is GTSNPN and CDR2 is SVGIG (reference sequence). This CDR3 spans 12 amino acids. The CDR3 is CAWSGEAYEQYF. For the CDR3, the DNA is TGTGCCTGGAGCGGGGAAGCCTACGAGCAGTACTTC.

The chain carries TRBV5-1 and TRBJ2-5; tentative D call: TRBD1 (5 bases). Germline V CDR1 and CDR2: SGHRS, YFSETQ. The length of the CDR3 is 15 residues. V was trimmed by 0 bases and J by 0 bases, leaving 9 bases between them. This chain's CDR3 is CASSLETGYQETQYF. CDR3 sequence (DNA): TGCGCCAGCAGCTTGGAAACAGGCTACCAAGAGACCCAGTACTTC.

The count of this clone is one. The CDR3 region is CASSQRGSTDTQYF. CDR3 nucleotide sequence: TGTGCCAGCAGCCAAAGAGGTAGCACAGATACGCAGTATTTT. The chain employs TRBV5-6 and TRBJ2-3; D gene unclear. The length of the CDR3 is 14 residues. Germline V gene sequence: CDR1 SGHDT, CDR2 YYEEEE. Trimming pared 4 bases from V and 0 bases from J, leaving 9 bases between.

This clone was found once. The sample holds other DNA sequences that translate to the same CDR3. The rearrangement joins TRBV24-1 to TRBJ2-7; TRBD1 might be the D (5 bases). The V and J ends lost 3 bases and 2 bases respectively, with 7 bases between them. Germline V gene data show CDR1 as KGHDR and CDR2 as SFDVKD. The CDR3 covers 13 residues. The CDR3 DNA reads TGTGCCACCAGTGATACAGGAACCTACGAGCAGTACTTC. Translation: CATSDTGTYEQYF.

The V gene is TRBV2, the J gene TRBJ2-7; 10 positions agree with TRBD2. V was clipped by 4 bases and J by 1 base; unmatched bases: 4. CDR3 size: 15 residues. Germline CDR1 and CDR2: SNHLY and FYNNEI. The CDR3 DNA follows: TGTGCCAGCAGTGCAACTAGCGGGGCTTCCTACGAGCAGTACTTC. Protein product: CASSATSGASYEQYF. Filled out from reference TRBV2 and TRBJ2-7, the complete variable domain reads EPEVTQTPSHQVTQMGQEVILRCVPISNHLYFYWYRQILGQKVEFLVSFYNNEISEKSEIFDDQFSVERPDGSNFTLKIRSTKLEDSAMYFCASSATSGASYEQYFGPGTRLTVT.

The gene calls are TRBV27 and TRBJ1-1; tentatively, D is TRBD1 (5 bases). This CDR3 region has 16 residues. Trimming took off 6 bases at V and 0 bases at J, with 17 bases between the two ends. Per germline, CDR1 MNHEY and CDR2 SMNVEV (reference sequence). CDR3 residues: CASRRERQLMNTEAFF. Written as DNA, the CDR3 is TGTGCCAGCAGGAGAGAAAGACAGTTAATGAACACTGAAGCTTTCTTT.

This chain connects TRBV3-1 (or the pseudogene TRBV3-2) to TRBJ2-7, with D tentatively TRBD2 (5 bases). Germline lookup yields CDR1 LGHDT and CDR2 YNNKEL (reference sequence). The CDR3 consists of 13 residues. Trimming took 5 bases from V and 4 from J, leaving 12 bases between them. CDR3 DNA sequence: TGTGCCAGCAGCAGAGGAGCGGAGTACGAGCAGTACTTC. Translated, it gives CASSRGAEYEQYF.

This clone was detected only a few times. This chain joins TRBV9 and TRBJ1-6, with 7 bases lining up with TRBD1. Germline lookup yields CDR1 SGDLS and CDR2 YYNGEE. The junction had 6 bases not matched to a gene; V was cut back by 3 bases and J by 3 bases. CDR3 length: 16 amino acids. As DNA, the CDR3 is TGTGCCAGCAGCGCCACAGGGGCCCTCTATAATTCACCCCTCCACTTT. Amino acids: CASSATGALYNSPLHF.

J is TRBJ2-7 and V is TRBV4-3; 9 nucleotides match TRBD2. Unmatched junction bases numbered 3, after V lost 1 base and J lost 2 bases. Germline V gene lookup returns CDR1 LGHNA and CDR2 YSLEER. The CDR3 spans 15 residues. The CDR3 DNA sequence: TGCGCCAGCAGCCAAGTAGCGGGAGCAACCTACGAGCAGTACTTC. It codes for CASSQVAGATYEQYF.